The 17 T cell receptor beta chains reported below all come from one sample, sequenced in a study of control samples from healthy donors and cancer patients. Only in-frame clones appear in the TCRdb table, and some are missing; sequencing was by immunoSEQ multiplex PCR. The sample has around 130,000 clones, 85% to 95% seen once. The specimen was blood. These receptors were obtained from a man aged 30 to 39 in good health.

V gene TRBV7-2 combines with J gene TRBJ1-5; 12 bases are a match to TRBD1. Germline CDR1 is SGHTA and CDR2 is FQGNSA. The V gene end was trimmed by 3 bases and the J gene end by 6 bases; junction bases not matched to a gene: 9. There are 17 residues in the CDR3. CDR3 DNA sequence: TGTGCCAGCAGCTTGGTCGGGACAGGGGGCTGGTCTCAGCCCCAGCATTTT. Protein: CASSLVGTGGWSQPQHF.

This sequence joins TRBV27 and TRBJ1-3; possible D gene TRBD1, 5 bases. The CDR3 runs to 14 residues. In germline, CDR1 is MNHEY, CDR2 SMNVEV (reference sequence). Trimming took off 8 bases at V and 0 bases at J, with 11 bases between the two ends. The CDR3 nucleotides read TGTGCCAGCCTGGGGGGGGACTCTGGAAACACCATATATTTT. Its protein product is CASLGGDSGNTIYF.

The V call is TRBV4-3, the J call TRBJ2-6, with no clear D. Trimming removed 2 bases at V and 4 bases at J, with 9 bases between. The germline V gene encodes CDR1 LGHNA and CDR2 YSLEER. This CDR3 has 15 residues. The CDR3 nucleotides are TGCGCCAGCAGCCAACTGCCCACCGGGGCCAACGTCCTGACTTTC. Its translation is CASSQLPTGANVLTF.

The rearrangement joins TRBV4-1 to TRBJ2-7; D gene uncertain. The germline CDR1 and CDR2 sequences are MGHRA and YSYEKL. Trimming left V 1 base short and J 3 bases short, with 22 bases between. The CDR3 covers 18 residues. The CDR3 region is CASSQGGQKSGRVYEQYF. The CDR3 nucleotides are TGCGCCAGCAGCCAAGGCGGTCAGAAGAGTGGCCGGGTCTACGAGCAGTACTTC.

This clone has only a few counts. The V call is TRBV6-5, the J call TRBJ1-2, with D hard to call. The CDR3 is 13 residues long. V lost 6 bases, J lost 4 bases, and 12 bases lay in between. The V gene's germline CDR1 is MNHEY and CDR2 SVGAGI. The CDR3 region is CASRSHSSYGYTF. The CDR3 nucleotides read TGTGCCAGCAGGTCACATAGCTCCTATGGCTACACCTTC.

V and J are TRBV6-2 or TRBV6-3 and TRBJ1-5; D uncertain. The V and J ends lost 2 bases and 2 bases respectively, with 7 bases between them. CDR3 length equals 14 residues. Germline assignment: CDR1 MNHEY and CDR2 SVGEGT. The CDR3 coding sequence is TGTGCCAGCAGTTACGGGTTCGGCAATCAGCCCCAGCATTTT. Amino acids: CASSYGFGNQPQHF.

This chain joins TRBV28 and TRBJ2-7, with D possibly being TRBD1 (6 bases). Germline assignment: CDR1 MDHEN and CDR2 SYDVKM. V was shortened by 4 bases and J by 6 bases, with 13 bases between the two germline ends. The CDR3 extends over 13 amino acids. The CDR3 spells CASSSYLRGEQYF. CDR3 in DNA: TGTGCCAGCAGTTCCTACCTCAGGGGCGAGCAGTACTTC.

The J gene is TRBJ1-2, the V gene TRBV11-2; D gene ambiguous. CDR3 length: 14 amino acids. CDR1 and CDR2 (germline): SGHAT, FQNNGV. The V and J ends lost 1 base and 2 bases respectively, with 8 bases between them. CDR3 region: CASSLGPLNYGYTF. The CDR3 coding sequence is TGTGCCAGCAGCTTAGGGCCACTAAACTATGGCTACACCTTC.

The chain joins TRBV6-5 to TRBJ2-7; D uncertain. Per germline, CDR1 MNHEY and CDR2 SVGAGI. Trimming removed 3 bases at V and 5 bases at J, with 11 bases between. The CDR3 has 13 residues. The CDR3 here is CASSYHPRDEQYF. The CDR3 DNA reads as TGTGCCAGCAGTTATCATCCCCGCGACGAGCAGTACTTC.

J is TRBJ1-1 and V is TRBV18; no reliable D call. The V end lost 6 bases, the J end lost 0 bases, and 8 bases lay between the germline ends. The CDR3 totals 13 residues. Per the germline V gene, CDR1 is KGHSH and CDR2 is LQKENI. CDR3 amino acids: CASSMTLNTEAFF. Here the CDR3 DNA reads TGTGCCAGCTCCATGACTTTGAACACTGAAGCTTTCTTT.

For this clone: The sample contains more than one DNA sequence encoding this CDR3. V usage is TRBV19 and J usage is TRBJ1-5; no clear D gene. The CDR3 has 13 amino acids. CDR1 is LNHDA, CDR2 SQIVND, per germline (reference sequence). Trimming cost V 3 bases and J 7 bases, with 10 bases left between them. This chain's CDR3 is CASSIWGDQPQHF. In DNA form, the CDR3 reads TGTGCCAGTAGTATCTGGGGTGACCAGCCCCAGCATTTT.

Only one count was recorded for this clone. The gene calls are TRBV7-2 and TRBJ1-2, with 10 bases matching TRBD1. V lost 4 bases and J lost 4; bases outside the gene matches: 12. This CDR3 region has 17 residues. CDR1 is SGHTA, CDR2 FQGNSA, per germline. The chain's CDR3 is CASSSRDRGPVRYGYTF. The CDR3 bases are TGTGCCAGCAGCTCCAGAGACAGGGGGCCGGTTCGCTATGGCTACACCTTC.

V and J are TRBV4-2 and TRBJ2-7; maybe TRBD1 (6 bases). The CDR3 consists of 14 residues. V was pared by 4 bases and J by 4 bases, with 14 bases between. CDR1 and CDR2 from the germline V gene are LGHNA and YNFKEQ. The DNA for the CDR3 is TGTGCCAGCAGCCTTGAACAGGGACCATACGAGCAGTACTTC. Protein product: CASSLEQGPYEQYF.

This chain connects TRBV28 to TRBJ2-3, with D hard to call. In germline, CDR1 is MDHEN, CDR2 SYDVKM. The CDR3 runs 16 residues. Between the trimmed V and J ends, which lost 4 bases and 2 bases, there was a span of 16 bases. CDR3 in amino acids: CASSSPRPSLTDTQYF. The DNA of the CDR3 is TGTGCCAGCAGTTCACCTCGACCGAGTCTCACAGATACGCAGTATTTT. The full variable domain, with the rest looked up from reference TRBV28 and TRBJ2-3, is DVKVTQSSRYLVKRTGEKVFLECVQDMDHENMFWYRQDPGLGLRLIYFSYDVKMKEKGDIPEGYSVSREKKERFSLILESASTNQTSMYLCASSSPRPSLTDTQYFGPGTRLTVL.

The chain carries TRBV11-2 and TRBJ2-7; D unresolved. The CDR3 extends over 13 amino acids. The V end lost 3 bases, the J end lost 2 bases, and 8 bases lay between the germline ends. Germline V gene sequence: CDR1 SGHAT, CDR2 FQNNGV. CDR3 residues: CASSFRATYEQYF. CDR3 sequence (DNA): TGTGCCAGCAGCTTTCGGGCCACCTACGAGCAGTACTTC.

This clone was observed once. The rearrangement uses TRBV5-1 and TRBJ1-2; 7 bases align to TRBD1. From germline, CDR1 is SGHRS and CDR2 YFSETQ. V shed 0 bases, J shed 4 bases, and the junction held 3 bases outside the gene matches. This CDR3 region has 14 residues. The CDR3 loop reads CASSLDPGGYGYTF. CDR3 coding DNA: TGCGCCAGCAGCTTGGATCCAGGGGGCTATGGCTACACCTTC. The full variable domain, with the rest looked up from reference TRBV5-1 and TRBJ1-2, is KAGVTQTPRYLIKTRGQQVTLSCSPISGHRSVSWYQQTPGQGLQFLFEYFSETQRNKGNFPGRFSGRQFSNSRSEMNVSTLELGDSALYLCASSLDPGGYGYTFGSGTRLTVV.

The chain links TRBV7-3 to TRBJ2-1; D is unclear. Trimming took 5 bases from V and 2 from J, leaving 19 bases between them. CDR3 size: 17 residues. CDR1 and CDR2 from the germline V gene are SGHTA and FQGTGA. CDR3 sequence reads: CASSLLPLGLAYNEQFF. The CDR3 nucleotides read TGTGCCAGCAGCCTACTACCCCTTGGGCTAGCCTACAATGAGCAGTTCTTC. The full variable domain, rest sourced from reference TRBV7-3 and TRBJ2-1, is GAGVSQTPSNKVTEKGKYVELRCDPISGHTALYWYRQSLGQGPEFLIYFQGTGAADDSGLPNDRFFAVRPEGSVSTLKIQRTERGDSAVYLCASSLLPLGLAYNEQFFGPGTRLTVL.